A single sample gave rise to the 3 T cell receptor beta chains below, sequenced in a study of spatial heterogeneity in lung cancer. This sample's time point: sample taken at primary tumor resection. Sequencing was performed on whole RNA extracted from tumor and nontumor lung tissue, or from frozen PBMC, and the material was left unsorted. One entry per CDR3 protein results from TCRdb running MiXCR on the 5' RACE reads. This sample has around 45,000 distinct CDR3 sequences, with about 10% found just once. Source: PBMCs, taken at surgery. These TCRs come from a female donor with early-stage non-small cell lung cancer.

The rearrangement links TRBV2 to TRBJ2-7; D is unclear. The length of the CDR3 is 11 residues. The germline V gene has CDR1 SNHLY and CDR2 FYNNEI. Trimming cost V 5 bases and J 5 bases, with 7 bases left between them. The CDR3 protein is CASSPLDEQYF. The CDR3 region has the DNA TGTGCCAGCAGTCCTTTGGACGAGCAGTACTTC.

This clonotype was seen at least ten times. CDR3 sequence reads: CASSAEITAVETQYF. CDR3 in DNA: TGTGCCAGCAGCGCGGAAATAACAGCGGTGGAGACCCAGTACTTC. The J gene is TRBJ2-5, the V gene TRBV9, with D perhaps matching TRBD2 (5 bases). The CDR3 totals 15 residues. Germline assignment: CDR1 SGDLS and CDR2 YYNGEE. V lost 3 bases and J lost 5, with 17 bases in between. Supplemented by reference TRBV9 and TRBJ2-5, the full variable domain reads DSGVTQTPKHLITATGQRVTLRCSPRSGDLSVYWYQQSLDQGLQFLIQYYNGEERAKGNILERFSAQQFPDLHSELNLSSLELGDSALYFCASSAEITAVETQYFGPGTRLLVL.

In this sample, this clonotype turned up many times. The genes are TRBV7-2 and TRBJ2-3; tentatively, D is TRBD2 (5 bases). The V end was cut by 1 base, the J end by 2 bases, with 10 bases between. Germline V CDR1 and CDR2: SGHTA, FQGNSA. The CDR3 contains 15 residues. CDR3 sequence (DNA): TGTGCCAGCAGCTTAGGAGGGTTCAACACAGATACGCAGTATTTT. Amino acid sequence: CASSLGGFNTDTQYF.